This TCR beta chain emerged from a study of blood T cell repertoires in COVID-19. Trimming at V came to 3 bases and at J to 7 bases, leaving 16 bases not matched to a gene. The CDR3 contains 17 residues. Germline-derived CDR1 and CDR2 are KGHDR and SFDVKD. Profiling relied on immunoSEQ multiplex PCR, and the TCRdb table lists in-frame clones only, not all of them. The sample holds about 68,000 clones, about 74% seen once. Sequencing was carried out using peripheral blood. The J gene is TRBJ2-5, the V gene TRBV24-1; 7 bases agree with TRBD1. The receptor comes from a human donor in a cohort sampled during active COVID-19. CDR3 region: CATSDRAGQDPGGTQYF. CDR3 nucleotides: TGTGCCACCAGTGATCGTGCTGGACAGGACCCAGGGGGGACCCAGTACTTC.